These 24 T cell receptor beta chains originate from one sample sequenced in a study of cytomegalovirus exposure and HLA in healthy donors. PCR involved 60 Vbeta and 13 Jbeta primers. TCRdb's copy holds only in-frame clones and misses some; the assay was immunoSEQ multiplex PCR. The sample lists around 160,000 clones, 65% to 80% seen once, with about 13% in the top ten. The sequencing sample was made of PBMCs. The receptors were gathered from a man in his forties in good health and CMV-seropositive.

V is TRBV6-1 and J is TRBJ2-7, with 10 bases that match TRBD1. CDR1 is MNHNS and CDR2 is SASEGT in the germline V gene. The CDR3 has 15 amino acids. V lost 6 bases and J lost 7; bases outside the gene matches: 12. CDR3 sequence: CASSPQGTGEGEQYF. CDR3 nucleotides: TGTGCCAGCAGCCCTCAAGGGACAGGGGAGGGGGAGCAGTACTTC.

The chain joins TRBV16 to TRBJ1-1; no clear D gene. This CDR3 comprises 14 residues. V was cut by 4 bases and J by 1 base, with 10 bases left in between. Germline loops: CDR1 KGHSY, CDR2 FQNENV. This CDR3 reads CASSLATGNTEAFF. In DNA form, the CDR3 reads TGTGCCAGCAGCCTCGCCACGGGGAACACTGAAGCTTTCTTT.

CDR3 region: CASSLGTGTEAFF. CDR3 nucleotide sequence: TGTGCCAGCAGCTTAGGGACAGGGACCGAAGCTTTCTTT. The chain combines TRBV7-9 with TRBJ1-1; 8 bases match TRBD1. Germline V CDR1 and CDR2: SEHNR, FQNEAQ (reference sequence). Losses at the gene ends were 1 base for V and 8 bases for J; bases not matched to a gene: 3. The CDR3 contains 13 residues.

CDR3 amino acids: CAISGTASNSPLHF. CDR3 nucleotides: TGTGCCATCAGCGGGACAGCTAGTAATTCACCCCTCCACTTT. The chain employs TRBV10-3 and TRBJ1-6, with 7 bases that match TRBD1. Trimming at V came to 6 bases and at J to 6 bases, leaving 5 bases not matched to a gene. Per germline, CDR1 ENHRY and CDR2 SYGVKD. The CDR3 spans 14 residues.

CDR3 DNA: TGCGCCAGCAGCCAAGATGACGGACTGAATACGCAGTATTTT. Translating it yields CASSQDDGLNTQYF. The chain recombines TRBV4-3 with TRBJ2-3; weak D call: TRBD2 (5 bases). The germline gives CDR1 LGHNA, CDR2 YSLEER. With 0 bases removed from V and 7 bases from J, the gap between germline ends came to 11 bases. The CDR3 has 14 residues.

The CDR3 here is CASSRGTSNDEQYF. The DNA of the CDR3 is TGTGCCAGCAGCCGCGGGACTAGCAATGACGAGCAGTACTTC. V and J are TRBV7-3 and TRBJ2-7; 9 nucleotides match TRBD2. CDR1 is SGHTA, CDR2 FQGTGA, per germline. The CDR3 loop spans 14 amino acids. Trimming removed 5 bases from V and 5 bases from J; junction bases left unmatched: 7.

J is TRBJ2-7 and V is TRBV4-2; TRBD1 is a possible D gene (6 bases). Deletions cut 1 base from V and 2 bases from J, with 12 bases between. Per germline, CDR1 LGHNA and CDR2 YNFKEQ. The CDR3 is 15 amino acids. The CDR3 here is CASSQAWDKTYEQYF. CDR3 nucleotide sequence: TGTGCCAGCAGCCAAGCGTGGGACAAAACCTACGAGCAGTACTTC.

Of note for this clone: A read error may produce the germline difference seen at one junction end. This chain uses TRBV2 with TRBJ2-7; 8 positions match TRBD1. Germline CDR1 is SNHLY and CDR2 is FYNNEI. This CDR3 comprises 15 residues. The CDR3 DNA reads as TGTGCCAGCAGCGAAGGGGCAGGGGGCTGGTACGAGCAGTACTTC. As protein: CASSEGAGGWYEQYF. Drawing the rest from reference TRBV2 and TRBJ2-7, the complete variable domain is EPEVTQTPSHQVTQMGQEVILRCVPISNHLYFYWYRQILGQKVEFLVSFYNNEISEKSEIFDDQFSVERPDGSNFTLKIRSTKLEDSAMYFCASSEGAGGWYEQYFGPGTRLTVT.

The CDR3 DNA sequence: TGTGCCAGCAGTTTGACAGAGTATGGCTACACCTTC. Its protein is CASSLTEYGYTF. V gene TRBV28 combines with J gene TRBJ1-2; D might be TRBD1 (5 bases). Germline CDR1 is MDHEN and CDR2 is SYDVKM. With 3 bases removed from V and 5 bases from J, the gap between germline ends came to 7 bases. The CDR3 covers 12 residues.

For the CDR3, the DNA is TGTGCCAGCTCACCAACACAGGGCTACAATGAGCAGTTCTTC. It codes for CASSPTQGYNEQFF. The chain has TRBV18 and TRBJ2-1; possibly TRBD1 for D (6 bases). V was trimmed by 2 bases and J by 3 bases, leaving 8 bases between them. This CDR3 comprises 14 residues. Germline lookup yields CDR1 KGHSH and CDR2 LQKENI. The full variable domain, its missing parts supplied by reference TRBV18 and TRBJ2-1, is NAGVMQNPRHLVRRRGQEARLRCSPMKGHSHVYWYRQLPEEGLKFMVYLQKENIIDESGMPKERFSAEFPKEGPSILRIQQVVRGDSAAYFCASSPTQGYNEQFFGPGTRLTVL.

This CDR3 is CASSPWEREAPNEQFF. The CDR3 nucleotides read TGTGCCAGCAGCCCCTGGGAGCGGGAGGCCCCCAATGAGCAGTTCTTC. V and J are TRBV11-2 and TRBJ2-1; 9 bases align to TRBD2. Germline V gene lookup returns CDR1 SGHAT and CDR2 FQNNGV. With V trimmed by 5 bases and J by 6 bases, 11 bases remained unmatched. The CDR3 consists of 16 residues.

Concerning this clone: The junction differs from germline at one of its ends, possibly a read error. The chain links TRBV2 to TRBJ2-5, with 10 bases that match TRBD2. Germline CDR1 is SNHLY and CDR2 is FYNNEI. The CDR3 runs to 12 residues. CDR3 DNA: TGTGCCAGCAGTTCGCCTAGCGGGAGTAAGAACTTC. Its translation: CASSSPSGSKNF.

The V and J genes are TRBV5-1 and TRBJ2-3; the match to TRBD2 covers 9 bases. V shed 0 bases, J shed 1 base, and the junction held 3 bases outside the gene matches. The CDR3 runs to 16 residues. Germline assignment: CDR1 SGHRS and CDR2 YFSETQ. The CDR3 region is CASSLGIAGGTDTQYF. The CDR3, as DNA: TGCGCCAGCAGCTTGGGGATAGCGGGAGGCACAGATACGCAGTATTTT. Based on the CDR3 plus reference TRBV5-1 and TRBJ2-3, the full variable domain is KAGVTQTPRYLIKTRGQQVTLSCSPISGHRSVSWYQQTPGQGLQFLFEYFSETQRNKGNFPGRFSGRQFSNSRSEMNVSTLELGDSALYLCASSLGIAGGTDTQYFGPGTRLTVL.

This clone was observed a few times. The chain has TRBV19 and TRBJ1-4; 9 bases match TRBD1. Losses at the gene ends were 5 bases for V and 8 bases for J; bases not matched to a gene: 6. Germline lookup yields CDR1 LNHDA and CDR2 SQIVND (reference sequence). The CDR3 sequence is 14 residues long. The CDR3 DNA follows: TGTGCCAGTAGTCCGACAGGGGGGTGGGAAAAACTGTTTTTT. Protein sequence: CASSPTGGWEKLFF.

The V call is TRBV4-3, the J call TRBJ2-5, with D hard to call. The J call may be mistaken, given a closer DNA end match to TRBJ2-7. Germline V gene sequence: CDR1 LGHNA, CDR2 YSLEER. The length of the CDR3 is 12 residues. This CDR3 is CASSQIGREQYF. The CDR3 bases are TGCGCCAGCAGCCAGATCGGTCGCGAGCAGTACTTC.

This rearrangement joins TRBV10-3 to TRBJ2-1, with D possibly being TRBD1 (6 bases). This CDR3 contains 17 residues. With 1 base removed from V and 0 bases from J, the gap between germline ends came to 13 bases. Germline values: CDR1 ENHRY, CDR2 SYGVKD. The CDR3 DNA is TGTGCCATCAGTGAGTTTTCAGGGGCGAGCTCCTACAATGAGCAGTTCTTC. As protein: CAISEFSGASSYNEQFF.

This sequence joins TRBV7-2 and TRBJ2-7; a weak D match, TRBD2 (6 bases). Germline lookup yields CDR1 SGHTA and CDR2 FQGNSA. Trimming removed 5 bases from V and 0 bases from J, with 23 bases in between. The CDR3 sequence is 18 residues long. CDR3 in DNA: TGTGCCAGCAGCGCCGACTACCCGGGGCGGGAAAGCTCCTACGAGCAGTACTTC. Protein: CASSADYPGRESSYEQYF.

The chain carries TRBV7-3 and TRBJ2-2; D is uncertain. CDR3 length equals 13 residues. Trimming took off 3 bases at V and 1 base at J, with 3 bases between the two ends. In germline, CDR1 is SGHTA, CDR2 FQGTGA. CDR3 loop: CASSFGNTGELFF. The DNA for the CDR3 is TGTGCCAGCAGCTTCGGGAACACCGGGGAGCTGTTTTTT.

This clone has more than one count but fewer than ten. The CDR3 spells CASSVLPGNYNEQFF. Here the CDR3 DNA reads TGTGCCAGCAGCGTACTCCCCGGGAATTACAATGAGCAGTTCTTC. The chain links TRBV9 to TRBJ2-1; D perhaps matches TRBD2 (5 bases). This CDR3 has 15 residues. Trimming pared 1 base from V and 4 bases from J, leaving 12 bases between. CDR1 and CDR2 (germline): SGDLS, YYNGEE.

This clone came up once. The rearrangement joins TRBV27 to TRBJ1-1, with TRBD1 identical over 9 bases. This CDR3 is built from 14 residues. V gave up 5 bases and J gave up 6 bases; unmatched junction bases: 7. CDR1 is MNHEY and CDR2 is SMNVEV in the germline V gene (reference sequence). In DNA, the CDR3 is TGTGCCAGCAGTCTGGGGACAGGGTATCCTGAAGCTTTCTTT. The encoded protein is CASSLGTGYPEAFF.

The chain combines TRBV4-3 with TRBJ1-2, with D perhaps matching TRBD1 (5 bases). CDR3 length: 15 amino acids. V was trimmed by 0 bases and J by 2 bases, leaving 10 bases between them. The germline CDR1 and CDR2 sequences are LGHNA and YSLEER. This CDR3 is CASSQDLQGNYGYTF. CDR3 in DNA: TGCGCCAGCAGCCAAGATTTGCAGGGAAACTATGGCTACACCTTC.

This chain joins TRBV15 and TRBJ2-5; weak D call: TRBD2 (6 bases). Near its end, the DNA agrees better with TRBJ2-7, so the J call may be wrong. The CDR3 loop spans 13 amino acids. CDR1 LNHNV and CDR2 YYDKDF come from the germline V gene (reference sequence). CDR3 DNA sequence: TGTGCCTCCCGAGCGGGCCTCGGGAACGAGCAGTACTTC. The encoded protein is CASRAGLGNEQYF.

The chain links TRBV28 to TRBJ2-3; the D gene is possibly TRBD2 (6 bases). The germline V gene has CDR1 MDHEN and CDR2 SYDVKM. The V end lost 10 bases, the J end lost 4 bases, and 15 bases lay between the germline ends. The CDR3 has 13 residues. CDR3 coding DNA: TGTGCCACACAAAGCGGGTCCGCAGATACGCAGTATTTT. Its protein is CATQSGSADTQYF.

The chain links TRBV6-5 to TRBJ2-1; 8 nucleotides agree with TRBD2. J was trimmed by 6 bases and V by 4 bases; bases with no gene match: 11. CDR3 length equals 16 residues. The germline gives CDR1 MNHEY, CDR2 SVGAGI. For the CDR3, the DNA is TGTGCCAGCAGTTTAGAGCCGGGAGGGCGGGGCAATGAGCAGTTCTTC. It is translated as CASSLEPGGRGNEQFF.